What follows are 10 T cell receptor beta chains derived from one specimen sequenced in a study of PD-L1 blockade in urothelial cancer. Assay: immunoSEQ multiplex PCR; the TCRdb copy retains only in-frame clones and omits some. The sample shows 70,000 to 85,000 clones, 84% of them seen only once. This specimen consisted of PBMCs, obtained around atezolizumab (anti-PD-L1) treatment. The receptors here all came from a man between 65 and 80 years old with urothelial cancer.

In DNA, the CDR3 is TGTGCCAGCAGCTTAGCGATTAGCCCGAACACCGGGGAGCTGTTTTTT. Translating gives CASSLAISPNTGELFF. The chain recombines TRBV7-2 with TRBJ2-2; D not resolved. Germline V gene sequence: CDR1 SGHTA, CDR2 FQGNSA. The CDR3 sequence is 16 residues long. Trimming stripped 0 bases from V and 0 bases from J, with 8 bases between.

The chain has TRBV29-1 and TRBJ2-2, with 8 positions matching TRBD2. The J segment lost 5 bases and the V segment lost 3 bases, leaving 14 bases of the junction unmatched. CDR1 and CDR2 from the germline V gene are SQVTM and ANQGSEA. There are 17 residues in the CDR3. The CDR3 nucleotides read TGCAGCGTTGAGGGACCCCAACGGGAGGGTGGGACCGGGGAGCTGTTTTTT. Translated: CSVEGPQREGGTGELFF.

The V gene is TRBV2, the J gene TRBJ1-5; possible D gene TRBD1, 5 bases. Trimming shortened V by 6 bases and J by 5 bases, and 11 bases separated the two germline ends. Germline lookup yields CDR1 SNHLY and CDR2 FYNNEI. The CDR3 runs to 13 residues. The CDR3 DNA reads TGTGCCAGCAGAGACAGTGGAGATCAGCCCCAGCATTTT. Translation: CASRDSGDQPQHF.

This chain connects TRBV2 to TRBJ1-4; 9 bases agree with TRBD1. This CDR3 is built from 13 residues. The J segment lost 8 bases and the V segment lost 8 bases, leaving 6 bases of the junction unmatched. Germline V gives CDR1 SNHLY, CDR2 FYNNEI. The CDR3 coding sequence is TGTGCCAGCCGGACAGGGGCGCGAGAAAAACTGTTTTTT. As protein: CASRTGAREKLFF.

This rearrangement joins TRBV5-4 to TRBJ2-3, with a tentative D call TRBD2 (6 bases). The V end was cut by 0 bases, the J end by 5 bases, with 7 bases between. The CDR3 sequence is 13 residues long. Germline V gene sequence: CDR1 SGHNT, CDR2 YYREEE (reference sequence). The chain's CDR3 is CASSLAGGDTQYF. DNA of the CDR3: TGTGCCAGCAGCTTGGCCGGGGGAGATACGCAGTATTTT.

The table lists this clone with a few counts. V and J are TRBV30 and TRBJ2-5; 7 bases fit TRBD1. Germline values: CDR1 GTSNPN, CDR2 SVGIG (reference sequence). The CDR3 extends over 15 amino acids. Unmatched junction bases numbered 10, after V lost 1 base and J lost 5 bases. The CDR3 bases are TGTGCCTGGAGTGGGTTACAGGGGCACGGGGAGACCCAGTACTTC. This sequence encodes CAWSGLQGHGETQYF. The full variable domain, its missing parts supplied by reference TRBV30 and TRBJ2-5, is SQTIHQWPATLVQPVGSPLSLECTVEGTSNPNLYWYRQAAGRGLQLLFYSVGIGQISSEVPQNLSASRPQDRQFILSSKKLLLSDSGFYLCAWSGLQGHGETQYFGPGTRLLVL.

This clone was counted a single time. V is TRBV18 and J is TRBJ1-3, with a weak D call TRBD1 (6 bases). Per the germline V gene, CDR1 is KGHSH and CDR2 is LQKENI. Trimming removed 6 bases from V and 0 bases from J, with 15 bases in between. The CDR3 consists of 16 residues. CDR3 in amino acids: CASSQDSFISGNTIYF. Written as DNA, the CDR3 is TGTGCCAGCTCCCAGGACAGCTTCATCTCTGGAAACACCATATATTTT. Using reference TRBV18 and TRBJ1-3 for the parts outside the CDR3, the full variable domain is NAGVMQNPRHLVRRRGQEARLRCSPMKGHSHVYWYRQLPEEGLKFMVYLQKENIIDESGMPKERFSAEFPKEGPSILRIQQVVRGDSAAYFCASSQDSFISGNTIYFGEGSWLTVV.

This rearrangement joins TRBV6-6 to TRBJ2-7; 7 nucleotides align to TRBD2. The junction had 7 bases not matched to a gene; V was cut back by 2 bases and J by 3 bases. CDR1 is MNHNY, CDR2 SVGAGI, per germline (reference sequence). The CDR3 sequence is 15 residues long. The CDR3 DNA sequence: TGTGCCAGCAGTTACGGGTCTAGCGGAAACTACGAGCAGTACTTC. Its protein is CASSYGSSGNYEQYF.

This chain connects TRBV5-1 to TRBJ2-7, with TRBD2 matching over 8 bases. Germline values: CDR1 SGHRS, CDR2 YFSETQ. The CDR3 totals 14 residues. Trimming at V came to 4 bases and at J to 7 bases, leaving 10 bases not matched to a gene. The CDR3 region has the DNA TGCGCCAGCAGCCCAGGACTAGCTTCCAAGGAGCAGTACTTC. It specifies CASSPGLASKEQYF.

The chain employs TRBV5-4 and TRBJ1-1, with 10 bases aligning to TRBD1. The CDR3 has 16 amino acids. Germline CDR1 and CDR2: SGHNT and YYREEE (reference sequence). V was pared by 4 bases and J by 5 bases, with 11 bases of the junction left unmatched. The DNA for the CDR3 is TGTGCCAGCAGCGAGAGGGTTGGGGACAGGGGAACTGAAGCTTTCTTT. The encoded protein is CASSERVGDRGTEAFF.